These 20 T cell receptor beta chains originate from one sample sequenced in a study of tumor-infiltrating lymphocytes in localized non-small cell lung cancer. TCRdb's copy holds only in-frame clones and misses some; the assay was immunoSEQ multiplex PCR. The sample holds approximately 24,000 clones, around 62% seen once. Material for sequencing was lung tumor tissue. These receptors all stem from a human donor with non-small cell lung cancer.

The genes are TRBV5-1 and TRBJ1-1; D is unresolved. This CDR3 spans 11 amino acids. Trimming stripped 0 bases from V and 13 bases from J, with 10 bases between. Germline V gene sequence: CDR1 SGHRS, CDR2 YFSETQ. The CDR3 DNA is TGCGCCAGCAGCTTGGCCTCCCAGTGTTTCTTT. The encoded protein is CASSLASQCFF.

In DNA form, the CDR3 reads TGTGCCAGCGCCTACAGGGGGAACACTGAAGCTTTCTTT. Its translation: CASAYRGNTEAFF. The chain recombines TRBV27 with TRBJ1-1; 7 bases line up with TRBD1. This CDR3 spans 13 amino acids. The V gene's germline CDR1 is MNHEY and CDR2 SMNVEV (reference sequence). V was pared by 8 bases and J by 1 base, with 4 bases of the junction left unmatched.

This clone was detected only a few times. The CDR3 DNA is TGCGCCAGCAGCTTGGAATCGGGAGGGTCCTACAATGAGCAGTTCTTC. This translates into CASSLESGGSYNEQFF. The rearrangement joins TRBV5-1 to TRBJ2-1; TRBD2 matches 8 bases. V lost 0 bases, J lost 1 base, and 3 bases stayed unmatched. CDR3 size: 16 residues. Looked up from germline, CDR1 is SGHRS and CDR2 is YFSETQ.

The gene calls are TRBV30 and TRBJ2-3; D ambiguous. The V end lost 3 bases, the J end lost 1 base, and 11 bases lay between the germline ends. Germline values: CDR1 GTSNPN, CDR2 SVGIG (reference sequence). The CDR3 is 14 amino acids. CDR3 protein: CAWSNMARTDTQYF. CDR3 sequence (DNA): TGTGCCTGGAGCAATATGGCCCGCACAGATACGCAGTATTTT.

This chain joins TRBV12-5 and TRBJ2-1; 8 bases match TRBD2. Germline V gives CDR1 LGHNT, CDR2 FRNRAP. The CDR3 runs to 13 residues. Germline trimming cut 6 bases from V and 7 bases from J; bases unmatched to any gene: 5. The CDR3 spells CASGRAGVNEQFF. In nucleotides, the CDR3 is TGTGCTAGTGGACGAGCGGGAGTAAATGAGCAGTTCTTC.

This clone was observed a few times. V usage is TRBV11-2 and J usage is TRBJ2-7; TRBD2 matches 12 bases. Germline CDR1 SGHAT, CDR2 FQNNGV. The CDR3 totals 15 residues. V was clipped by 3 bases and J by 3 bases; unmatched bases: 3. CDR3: CASSFRTSGIYEQYF. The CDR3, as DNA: TGTGCCAGCAGCTTCCGGACTAGCGGGATCTACGAGCAGTACTTC.

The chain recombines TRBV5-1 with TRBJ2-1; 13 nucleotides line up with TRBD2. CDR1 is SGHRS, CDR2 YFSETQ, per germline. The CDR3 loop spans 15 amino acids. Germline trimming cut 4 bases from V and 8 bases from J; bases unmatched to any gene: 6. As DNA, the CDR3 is TGCGCCAGCAGCATAGGACTAGCGGGAGCGGATGAGCAGTTCTTC. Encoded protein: CASSIGLAGADEQFF. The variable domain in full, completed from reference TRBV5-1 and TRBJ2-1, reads KAGVTQTPRYLIKTRGQQVTLSCSPISGHRSVSWYQQTPGQGLQFLFEYFSETQRNKGNFPGRFSGRQFSNSRSEMNVSTLELGDSALYLCASSIGLAGADEQFFGPGTRLTVL.

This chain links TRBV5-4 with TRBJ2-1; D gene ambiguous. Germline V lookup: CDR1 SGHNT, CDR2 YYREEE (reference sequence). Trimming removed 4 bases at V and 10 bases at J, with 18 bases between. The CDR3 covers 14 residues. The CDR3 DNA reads TGTGCCAGCAGCCCCGACGACCGGCGGTGGGAGCAGTTCTTC. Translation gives CASSPDDRRWEQFF.

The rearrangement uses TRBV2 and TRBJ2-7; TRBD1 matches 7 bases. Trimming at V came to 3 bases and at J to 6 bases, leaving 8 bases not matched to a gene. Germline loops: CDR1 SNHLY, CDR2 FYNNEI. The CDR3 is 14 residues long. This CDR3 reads CASSDRGFILEQYF. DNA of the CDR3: TGTGCCAGCAGTGACAGGGGGTTCATCCTCGAGCAGTACTTC.

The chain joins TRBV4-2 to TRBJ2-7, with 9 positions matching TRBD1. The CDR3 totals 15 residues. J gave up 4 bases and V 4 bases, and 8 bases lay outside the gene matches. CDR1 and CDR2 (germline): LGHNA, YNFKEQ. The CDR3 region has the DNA TGTGCCAGCAGCCGGGGAGGGGACAGGGCTTACGAGCAGTACTTC. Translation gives CASSRGGDRAYEQYF.

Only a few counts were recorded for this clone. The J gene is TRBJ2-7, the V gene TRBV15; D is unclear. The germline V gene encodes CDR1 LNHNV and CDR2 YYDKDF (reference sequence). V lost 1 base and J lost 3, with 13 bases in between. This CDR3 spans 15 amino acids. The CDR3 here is CATSRADPPGYEQYF. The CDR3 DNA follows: TGTGCCACCAGCAGAGCAGACCCACCAGGCTACGAGCAGTACTTC.

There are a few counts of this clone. CDR3 sequence reads: CASSLARLSEQYF. CDR3 DNA: TGCGCCAGCAGCTTGGCCAGGCTGAGCGAGCAGTACTTC. The rearrangement uses TRBV5-1 and TRBJ2-7; D gene ambiguous. The CDR3 contains 13 residues. From germline, CDR1 is SGHRS and CDR2 YFSETQ. With 0 bases removed from V and 6 bases from J, the gap between germline ends came to 10 bases.

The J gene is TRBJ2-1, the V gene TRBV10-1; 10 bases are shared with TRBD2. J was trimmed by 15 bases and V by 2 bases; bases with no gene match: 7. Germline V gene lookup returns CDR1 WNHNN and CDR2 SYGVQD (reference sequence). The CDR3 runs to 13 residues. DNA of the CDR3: TGCGCCAGCAGTGAGAATCTAGCGGGAGATCCGTTCTTC. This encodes CASSENLAGDPFF.

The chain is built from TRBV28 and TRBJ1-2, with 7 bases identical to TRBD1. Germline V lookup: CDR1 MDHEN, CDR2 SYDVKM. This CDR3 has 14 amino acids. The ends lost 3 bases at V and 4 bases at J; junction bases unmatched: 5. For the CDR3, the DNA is TGTGCCAGCAGTTTGGGACAGATTTTCTATGGCTACACCTTC. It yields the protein CASSLGQIFYGYTF.

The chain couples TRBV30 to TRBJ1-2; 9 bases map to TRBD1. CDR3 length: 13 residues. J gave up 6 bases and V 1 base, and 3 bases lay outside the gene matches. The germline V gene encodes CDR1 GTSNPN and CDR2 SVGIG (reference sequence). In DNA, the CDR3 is TGTGCCTGGAGTGGGGACAGGGTCAATGGCTACACCTTC. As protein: CAWSGDRVNGYTF.

This CDR3 is CASGPGGAEGEKLFF. CDR3 nucleotides: TGCGCCAGCGGGCCAGGGGGCGCGGAAGGTGAAAAACTGTTTTTT. The chain couples TRBV5-1 to TRBJ1-4, with 8 bases aligning to TRBD1. CDR3 length: 15 amino acids. From germline, CDR1 is SGHRS and CDR2 YFSETQ. The J segment lost 7 bases and the V segment lost 7 bases, leaving 12 bases of the junction unmatched.

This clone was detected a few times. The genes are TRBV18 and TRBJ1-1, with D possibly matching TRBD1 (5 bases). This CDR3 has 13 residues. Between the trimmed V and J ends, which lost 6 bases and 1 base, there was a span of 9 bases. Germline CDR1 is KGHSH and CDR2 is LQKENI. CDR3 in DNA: TGTGCCAGCTCGCCCCAGGGGAACACTGAAGCTTTCTTT. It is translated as CASSPQGNTEAFF.

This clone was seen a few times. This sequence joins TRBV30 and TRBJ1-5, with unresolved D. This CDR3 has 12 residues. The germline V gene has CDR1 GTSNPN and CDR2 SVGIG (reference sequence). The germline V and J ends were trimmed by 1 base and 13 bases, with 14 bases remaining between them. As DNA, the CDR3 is TGTGCCTGGAGTGCCCAAGCCGGGGTTCAGCATTTT. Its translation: CAWSAQAGVQHF.

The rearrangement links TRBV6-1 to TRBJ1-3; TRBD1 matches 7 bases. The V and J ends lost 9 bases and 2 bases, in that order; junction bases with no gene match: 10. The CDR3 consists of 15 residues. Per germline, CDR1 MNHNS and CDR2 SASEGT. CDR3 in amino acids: CASSPWDSAGNTIYF. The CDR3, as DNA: TGTGCCAGTTCCCCTTGGGACAGCGCTGGAAACACCATATATTTT.

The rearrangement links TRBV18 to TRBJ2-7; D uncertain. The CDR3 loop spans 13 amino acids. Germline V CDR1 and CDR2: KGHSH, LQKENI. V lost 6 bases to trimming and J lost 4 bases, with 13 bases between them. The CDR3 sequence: CASSPTLGYEQYF. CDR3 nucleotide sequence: TGTGCCAGCTCTCCTACTTTGGGGTACGAGCAGTACTTC.